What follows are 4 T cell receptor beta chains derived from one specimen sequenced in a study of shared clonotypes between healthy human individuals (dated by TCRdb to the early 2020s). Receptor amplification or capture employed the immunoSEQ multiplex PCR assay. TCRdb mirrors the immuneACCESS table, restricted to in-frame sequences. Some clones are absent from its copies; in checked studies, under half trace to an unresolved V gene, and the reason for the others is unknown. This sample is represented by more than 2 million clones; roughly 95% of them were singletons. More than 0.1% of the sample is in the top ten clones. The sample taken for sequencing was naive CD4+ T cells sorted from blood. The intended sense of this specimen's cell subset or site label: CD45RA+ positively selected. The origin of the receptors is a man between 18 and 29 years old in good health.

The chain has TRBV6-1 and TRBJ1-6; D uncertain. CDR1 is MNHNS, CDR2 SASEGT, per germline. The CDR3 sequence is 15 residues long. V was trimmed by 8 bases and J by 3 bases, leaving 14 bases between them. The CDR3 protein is CASGADVNYNSPLHF. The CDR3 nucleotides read TGTGCCAGCGGAGCAGACGTAAACTATAATTCACCCCTCCACTTT.

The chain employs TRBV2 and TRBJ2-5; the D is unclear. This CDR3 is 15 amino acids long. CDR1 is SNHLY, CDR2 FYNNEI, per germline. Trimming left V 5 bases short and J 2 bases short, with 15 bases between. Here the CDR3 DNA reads TGTGCCAGCAGTATGGACCATACAAGTCAAGAGACCCAGTACTTC. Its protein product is CASSMDHTSQETQYF.

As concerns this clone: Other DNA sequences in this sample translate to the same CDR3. The CDR3 here is CASSLVQGGQETQYF. CDR3 coding DNA: TGTGCCAGCAGCTTGGTCCAGGGGGGTCAAGAGACCCAGTACTTC. The V call is TRBV5-4, the J call TRBJ2-5; maybe TRBD1 (7 bases). The V gene lost 0 bases and the J gene lost 2 bases, with 11 bases spanning the gap. Germline assignment: CDR1 SGHNT and CDR2 YYREEE (reference sequence). This CDR3 has 15 residues.

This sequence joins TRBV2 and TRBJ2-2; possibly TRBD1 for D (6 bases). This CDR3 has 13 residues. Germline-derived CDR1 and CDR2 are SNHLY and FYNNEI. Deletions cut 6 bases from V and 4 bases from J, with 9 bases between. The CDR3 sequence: CASRQGPTGELFF. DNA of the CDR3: TGTGCCAGCAGACAGGGACCCACCGGGGAGCTGTTTTTT. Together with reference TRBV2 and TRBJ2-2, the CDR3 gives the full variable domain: EPEVTQTPSHQVTQMGQEVILRCVPISNHLYFYWYRQILGQKVEFLVSFYNNEISEKSEIFDDQFSVERPDGSNFTLKIRSTKLEDSAMYFCASRQGPTGELFFGEGSRLTVL.